This is a list of T cell receptor beta chains from one sample in a study of T cell responses to AZD1222 COVID-19 vaccine. Repertoires were generated with immunoSEQ multiplex PCR, while TCRdb's copy carries only in-frame clones and drops some. The repertoire holds some 110,000 clones, approximately 85% seen once, with 4.4% in the top ten. The input for sequencing was peripheral blood, taken 28 days after the second AZD1222 dose. Receptors were obtained from an adult who received the AZD1222 COVID-19 vaccine. Both conserved end residues are part of each CDR3. Each record gives: D gene, J gene, V gene, clone size, CDR3 protein, CDR3 DNA. D genes are given only for firm matches. Where a row states a size, it is once, few, many or the class of an expanded clone; other rows omit it.

TRBD2 TRBJ2-7 TRBV3-1/TRBV3-2 - CASSQVGLRVAGGSYEQYF TGTGCCAGCAGCCAAGTGGGCCTAAGAGTAGCGGGGGGCTCCTACGAGCAGTACTTC
- TRBJ1-6 TRBV13 - CASSLGGGRTNSPLHF TGTGCCAGCAGCTTAGGGGGAGGGCGGACGAATTCACCCCTCCACTTT
- TRBJ2-4 TRBV2 - CASRGGGAKNIQYF TGTGCCAGCAGAGGGGGTGGGGCCAAAAACATTCAGTACTTC
- TRBJ2-2 TRBV4-1 - CASSHADRNTGELFF TGCGCCAGCAGCCACGCGGACAGGAACACCGGGGAGCTGTTTTTT
- TRBJ1-5 TRBV5-6 - CASSLRSGGNQPQHF TGTGCCAGCAGCTTAAGATCGGGGGGCAATCAGCCCCAGCATTTT
- TRBJ2-6 TRBV19 - CASRSTYSGANVLTF TGTGCCAGTAGGAGTACGTATTCTGGGGCCAACGTCCTGACTTTC
- TRBJ1-1 TRBV13 once CASSLISQGGGTEAFF TGTGCCAGCAGCTTAATATCCCAGGGAGGTGGGACTGAAGCTTTCTTT
- TRBJ1-2 TRBV5-1 - CASSPGDYGYTF TGCGCCAGCAGTCCGGGGGACTATGGCTACACCTTC
- TRBJ1-5 TRBV28 once CASIGGGLSRPQHF TGTGCCAGCATCGGAGGCGGGCTAAGCAGGCCCCAGCATTTT
- TRBJ2-6 TRBV7-2 - CASSSGWVSGANVLTF TGTGCCAGCAGCTCTGGGTGGGTCTCTGGGGCCAACGTCCTGACTTTC
- TRBJ1-1 TRBV12-3/TRBV12-4 once CASSFRATEAFF TGTGCCAGCAGTTTCCGGGCCACTGAAGCTTTCTTT
- TRBJ1-3 TRBV9 - CASSPHSGNTIYF TGTGCCAGCAGCCCCCACTCTGGAAACACCATATATTTT
TRBD2 TRBJ2-1 TRBV3-1/TRBV3-2 few CASSQYSGGYNEQFF TGTGCCAGCAGCCAATATAGCGGGGGTTACAATGAGCAGTTCTTC
- TRBJ2-1 TRBV6-5 - CASSPLGLNNEQFF TGTGCCAGCAGTCCCTTGGGGCTAAACAATGAGCAGTTCTTC
- TRBJ2-3 TRBV5-4 - CASSLGPGAGGADTQYF TGTGCCAGCAGCTTGGGGCCCGGGGCCGGTGGCGCAGATACGCAGTATTTT
- TRBJ1-1 TRBV9 - CASSVVVRTSEAFF TGTGCCAGCAGCGTAGTGGTCAGGACTTCTGAAGCTTTCTTT
- TRBJ1-4 TRBV28 - CASRTQRKGEKLFF TGTGCCAGCAGAACTCAAAGGAAGGGTGAAAAACTGTTTTTT
TRBD1 TRBJ2-5 TRBV11-2 - CASSFGQDLETQYF TGTGCCAGCAGCTTCGGACAGGACCTAGAGACCCAGTACTTC
- TRBJ2-2 TRBV30 once CAWSRGTGELFF TGTGCCTGGAGCAGGGGAACCGGGGAGCTGTTTTTT
- TRBJ1-6 TRBV3-1/TRBV3-2 - CASSLAGSSYNSPLHF TGTGCCAGCAGTCTCGCTGGGAGCTCCTATAATTCACCCCTCCACTTT
TRBD1 TRBJ1-4 TRBV29-1 - CSVARGDRGDEKLFF TGCAGCGTCGCTAGGGGGGACAGGGGGGATGAAAAACTGTTTTTT
- TRBJ2-1 TRBV12-3/TRBV12-4 - CASSSDPYNEQFF TGTGCCAGCAGTTCGGACCCATACAATGAGCAGTTCTTC
- TRBJ2-3 TRBV6-5 few CASSPTGSADTQYF TGTGCCAGCAGCCCCACAGGGAGCGCAGATACGCAGTATTTT
TRBD2 TRBJ2-7 TRBV3-1/TRBV3-2 - CASSQGGGGNEQYF TGTGCCAGCAGCCAAGGAGGCGGGGGGAACGAGCAGTACTTC
TRBD1 TRBJ2-6 TRBV27 - CASSRVRGQAGANVLTF TGTGCCAGCAGCCGAGTTAGGGGGCAAGCCGGGGCCAACGTCCTGACTTTC
TRBD1 TRBJ2-7 TRBV11-2 - CASSRGTGATYEQYF TGTGCCAGCAGCCGCGGGACAGGCGCTACCTACGAGCAGTACTTC
TRBD1 TRBJ1-3 TRBV7-9 once CASSQGQFGNTIYF TGTGCCAGCAGCCAGGGACAGTTTGGAAACACCATATATTTT
TRBD1 TRBJ1-1 TRBV7-2 few CASSLRETGGTEAFF TGTGCCAGCAGCTTGCGCGAGACAGGGGGGACTGAAGCTTTCTTT
- TRBJ1-3 TRBV4-3 - CASSQMDSSGNTIYF TGCGCCAGCAGCCAGATGGACAGCTCTGGAAACACCATATATTTT
- TRBJ2-1 TRBV5-4 - CASIAGGVTYNEQFF TGTGCCAGCATTGCGGGCGGGGTTACCTACAATGAGCAGTTCTTC
- TRBJ2-4 TRBV6-5 - CASSSTGDIQYF TGTGCCAGCAGCTCAACTGGGGACATTCAGTACTTC
TRBD1 TRBJ1-5 TRBV18 once CASSYGQGAYPQHF TGTGCCAGCTCATACGGACAGGGGGCGTATCCCCAGCATTTT
- TRBJ2-1 TRBV7-2 - CASSLVKGSGEQFF TGTGCCAGCAGCTTAGTAAAGGGATCTGGCGAGCAGTTCTTC
- TRBJ2-2 TRBV2 - CASKIATMNTGELFF TGTGCCAGCAAGATAGCGACTATGAACACCGGGGAGCTGTTTTTT
TRBD1 TRBJ1-6 TRBV2 - CAAGQGADSPLHF TGTGCCGCAGGACAGGGGGCAGATTCACCCCTCCACTTT
- TRBJ1-3 TRBV7-8 - CASSLRGPVSSGNTIYF TGTGCCAGCAGCTTACGAGGTCCGGTGAGCTCTGGAAACACCATATATTTT
- TRBJ2-3 TRBV3-1/TRBV3-2 - CASSQDLSGETDTQYF TGTGCCAGCAGCCAAGATCTAAGCGGAGAAACAGATACGCAGTATTTT
TRBD2 TRBJ2-1 TRBV5-1 - CASSLPLAGGGDEQFF TGCGCCAGCAGCCTGCCTCTAGCGGGGGGTGGCGATGAGCAGTTCTTC
- TRBJ1-2 TRBV10-3 - CAVQGSGSDSYTF TGTGCCGTTCAGGGATCAGGGTCCGATAGCTACACCTTC
TRBD1 TRBJ2-7 TRBV5-1 - CASNRGVGEQYF TGCGCCAGCAACAGGGGGGTAGGGGAGCAGTACTTC
- TRBJ2-5 TRBV7-2 - CASSLSEAGETQYF TGTGCCAGCAGCTTAAGCGAGGCTGGTGAGACCCAGTACTTC
TRBD1 TRBJ1-1 TRBV6-5 - CASTFGQGLGEAFF TGTGCCAGTACATTTGGACAGGGTCTTGGTGAAGCTTTCTTT
- TRBJ2-2 TRBV5-1 - CASSLGSEVGELFF TGCGCCAGCAGCTTAGGGTCCGAAGTCGGGGAGCTGTTTTTT